This T cell receptor beta chain was retrieved from a study of blood T cell repertoires in COVID-19 (dated by TCRdb to about 2020). For the wider study: The collaborator samples originated in the United States, Italy and Spain and spanned the acute and convalescent phases of COVID-19. The prospective study material was composed of cDNA or gDNA derived from T cells, B-cell-depleted T cells, or PBMCs. The dataset comprised deeply sampled blood TCRbeta repertoires from subjects exposed to, actively infected with, or recovered from COVID-19. The repertoires were released in a freely available public database meant as a resource for research on the immune response to SARS-CoV-2. Samples came from the ongoing ImmuneRACE study (first 160 participants) plus 1,254 subjects from 6 global collaborators. A de-identified subject ID, COVID-19 status, age in years and sex were almost always included in the sample metadata. Where available, HLA class I and class II types were taken from metadata supplied by the sample provider and were not determined by assay-based typing. Points the paper makes about the study in general: Clinical and demographic metadata were provided uncurated, with the amount varying by source and participant.

Participants in the prospective study were enrolled through a virtual design, were aged roughly 18 to 100 years, and lived in 24 United States geographic areas. In the prospective study, participants were assigned to cohorts based on the clinical history participants reported in a screening survey and a study questionnaire. A participant counted as exposed if, within 2 weeks of entering the study, that participant had been in contact with someone who had a PCR-confirmed or clinician-diagnosed COVID-19 case. In the prospective study, mobile phlebotomists collected whole blood, serum and a nasopharyngeal or oropharyngeal swab from each participant. Prospective study participants could optionally give additional blood draws and questionnaires over an approximately two-month period. Before DNA extraction, blood samples from the prospective study were shipped at room temperature or frozen. The immunoSEQ Assay, a bias-controlled multiplex PCR, was used to amplify TCRbeta CDR3 regions from genomic DNA. Per the source publication's procedure: Nucleated cell counts per sample were estimated from amplification of reference gene primers within the assay. To quantify the absolute abundance of each unique TCRbeta CDR3 rearrangement, sequence reads were collapsed and filtered. For each sample, productive Simpson clonality was calculated as the square root of Simpson's diversity index over productive rearrangements. In its TCRdb copy, this immuneACCESS table keeps in-frame sequences only and misses some clones. Where compared with another copy, unresolved V genes explain less than half of these, and the others have no known cause. V, J and clone size are those of that table, while D and trimming were read from the DNA. The sample yields some 360,000 clones; 88% were counted once. Of the sample, approximately 1% falls within the top ten clones.

Comment on this clone: No cognate antigen has been identified for it. Base quality data are lacking; no much larger clone is found one base away.

From cysteine to phenylalanine, the CDR3 is 16 amino acids long. Of the read, only the CDR3 DNA is kept; its 48 bases are in frame from base 1. CDR1 is given as MNHEY and CDR2 as SMNVEV, both from the germline V gene (reference sequence). Ends trimmed: V by 3 bases, J by 4 bases; bases unmatched to a gene: 2. Sequencing was carried out using PBMCs or T cells enriched from blood (not recorded which). This clonotype originated in a woman in her 30s who had been exposed to COVID-19. The rearranged segments are TRBV27 and TRBJ2-3; 15 middle bases align to TRBD2. Here the CDR3 is given as CASSFGLAGGPDTQYF. The DNA sequence is TGTGCCAGCAGTTTCGGACTAGCGGGAGGGCCAGATACGCAGTATTTT.